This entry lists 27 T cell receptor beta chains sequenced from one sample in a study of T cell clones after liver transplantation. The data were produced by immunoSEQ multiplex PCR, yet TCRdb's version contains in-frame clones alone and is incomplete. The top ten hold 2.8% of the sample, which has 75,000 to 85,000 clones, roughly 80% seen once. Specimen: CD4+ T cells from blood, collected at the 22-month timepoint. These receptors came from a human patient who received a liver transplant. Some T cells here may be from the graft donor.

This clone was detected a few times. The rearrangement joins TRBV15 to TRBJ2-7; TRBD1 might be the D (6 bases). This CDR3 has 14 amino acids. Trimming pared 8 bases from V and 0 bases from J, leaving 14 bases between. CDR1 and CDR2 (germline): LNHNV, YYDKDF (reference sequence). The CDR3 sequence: CATPGTGPSYEQYF. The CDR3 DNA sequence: TGTGCCACCCCAGGAACAGGGCCCTCCTACGAGCAGTACTTC.

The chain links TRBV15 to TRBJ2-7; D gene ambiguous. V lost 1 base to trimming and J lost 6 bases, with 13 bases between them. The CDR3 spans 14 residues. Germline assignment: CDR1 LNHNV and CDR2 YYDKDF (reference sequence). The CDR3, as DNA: TGTGCCACCAGCAGAGTTCCCGGTGGAGCCGAGCAGTACTTC. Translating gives CATSRVPGGAEQYF.

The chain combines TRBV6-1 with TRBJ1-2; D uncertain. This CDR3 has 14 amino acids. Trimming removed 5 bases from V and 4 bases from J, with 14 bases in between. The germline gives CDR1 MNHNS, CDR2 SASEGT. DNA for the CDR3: TGTGCCAGCAGTCCCGACACTTCGTCCTATGGCTACACCTTC. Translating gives CASSPDTSSYGYTF.

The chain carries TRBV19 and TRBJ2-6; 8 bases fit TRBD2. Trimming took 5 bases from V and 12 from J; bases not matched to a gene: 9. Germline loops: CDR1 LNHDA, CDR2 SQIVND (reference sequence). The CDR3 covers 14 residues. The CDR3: CASSPTVAGPVLTF. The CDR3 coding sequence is TGTGCCAGTAGTCCAACGGTAGCGGGGCCCGTCCTGACTTTC.

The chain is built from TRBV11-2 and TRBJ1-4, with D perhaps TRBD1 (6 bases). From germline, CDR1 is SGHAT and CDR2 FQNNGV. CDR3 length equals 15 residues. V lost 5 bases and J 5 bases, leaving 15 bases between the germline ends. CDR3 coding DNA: TGTGCCAGCAGCCCCGGGGGGCGGACCAATGAAAAACTGTTTTTT. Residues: CASSPGGRTNEKLFF.

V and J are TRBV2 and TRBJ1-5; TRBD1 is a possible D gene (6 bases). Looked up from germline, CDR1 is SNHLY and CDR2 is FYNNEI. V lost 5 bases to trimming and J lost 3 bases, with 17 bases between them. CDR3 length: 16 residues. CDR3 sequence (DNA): TGTGCCAGCAGTCGTCAACCGACAGGCATCAATCAGCCCCAGCATTTT. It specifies CASSRQPTGINQPQHF.

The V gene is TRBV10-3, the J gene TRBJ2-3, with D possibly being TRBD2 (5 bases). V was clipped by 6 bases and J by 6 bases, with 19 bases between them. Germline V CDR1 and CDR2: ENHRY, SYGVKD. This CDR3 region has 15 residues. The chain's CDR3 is CAIRYSSYFLDTQYF. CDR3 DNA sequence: TGTGCCATCAGATACTCTAGCTATTTTCTCGATACGCAGTATTTT.

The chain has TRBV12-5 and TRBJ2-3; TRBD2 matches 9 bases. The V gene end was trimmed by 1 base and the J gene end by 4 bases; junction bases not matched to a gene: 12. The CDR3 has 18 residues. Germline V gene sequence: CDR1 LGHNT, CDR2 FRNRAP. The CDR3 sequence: CASGLGRVGGGAPDTQYF. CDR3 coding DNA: TGTGCTAGTGGTTTGGGGAGGGTAGGCGGGGGGGCCCCAGATACGCAGTATTTT.

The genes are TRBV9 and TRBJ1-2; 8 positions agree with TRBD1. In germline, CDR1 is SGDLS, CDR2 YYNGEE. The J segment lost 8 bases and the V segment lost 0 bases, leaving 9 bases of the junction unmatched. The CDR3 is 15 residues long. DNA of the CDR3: TGTGCCAGCAGCGTAGCTCCCGGACAGGGTGAGGGCTACACCTTC. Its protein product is CASSVAPGQGEGYTF.

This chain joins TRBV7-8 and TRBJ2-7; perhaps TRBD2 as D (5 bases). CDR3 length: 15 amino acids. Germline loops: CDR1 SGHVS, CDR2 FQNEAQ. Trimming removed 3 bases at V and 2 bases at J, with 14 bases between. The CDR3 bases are TGTGCCAGCAGCTTGCGGCGGGTGTCACCCTACGAGCAGTACTTC. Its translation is CASSLRRVSPYEQYF.

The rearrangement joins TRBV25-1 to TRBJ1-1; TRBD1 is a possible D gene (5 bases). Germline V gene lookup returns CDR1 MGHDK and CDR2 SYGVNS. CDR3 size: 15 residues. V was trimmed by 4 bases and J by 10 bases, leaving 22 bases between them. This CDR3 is CASSASGPRKGGAFF. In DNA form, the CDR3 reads TGTGCCAGCAGTGCGTCGGGACCTCGAAAGGGTGGAGCTTTCTTT. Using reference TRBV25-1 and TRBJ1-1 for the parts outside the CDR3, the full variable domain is EADIYQTPRYLVIGTGKKITLECSQTMGHDKMYWYQQDPGMELHLIHYSYGVNSTEKGDLSSESTVSRIRTEHFPLTLESARPSHTSQYLCASSASGPRKGGAFFGQGTRLTVV.

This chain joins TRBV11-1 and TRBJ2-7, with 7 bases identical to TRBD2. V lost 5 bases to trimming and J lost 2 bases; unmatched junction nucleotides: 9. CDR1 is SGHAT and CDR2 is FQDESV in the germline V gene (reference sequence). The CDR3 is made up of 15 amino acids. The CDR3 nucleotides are TGTGCCAGCAGCCCCCGGGAGGTAGGGGCCTACGAGCAGTACTTC. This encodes CASSPREVGAYEQYF. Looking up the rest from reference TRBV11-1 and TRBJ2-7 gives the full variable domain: EAEVAQSPRYKITEKSQAVAFWCDPISGHATLYWYRQILGQGPELLVQFQDESVVDDSQLPKDRFSAERLKGVDSTLKIQPAELGDSAMYLCASSPREVGAYEQYFGPGTRLTVT.

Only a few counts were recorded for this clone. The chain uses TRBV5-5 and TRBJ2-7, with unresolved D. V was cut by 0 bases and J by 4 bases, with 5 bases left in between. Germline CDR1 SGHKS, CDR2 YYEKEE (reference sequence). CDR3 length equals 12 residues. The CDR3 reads CASSLVGYEQYF. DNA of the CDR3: TGTGCCAGCAGCTTGGTGGGATACGAGCAGTACTTC.

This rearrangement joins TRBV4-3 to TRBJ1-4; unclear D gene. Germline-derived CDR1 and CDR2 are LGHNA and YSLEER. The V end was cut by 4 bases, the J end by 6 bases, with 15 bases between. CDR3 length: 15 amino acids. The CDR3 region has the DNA TGCGCCAGCAGCCCGAGTAGGTGGGAGGATGAAAAACTGTTTTTT. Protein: CASSPSRWEDEKLFF.

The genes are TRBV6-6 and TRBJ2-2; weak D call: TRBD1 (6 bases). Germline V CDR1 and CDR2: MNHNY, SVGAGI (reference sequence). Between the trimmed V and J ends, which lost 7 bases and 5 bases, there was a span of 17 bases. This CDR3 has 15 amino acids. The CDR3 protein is CASNPGGAGTGELFF. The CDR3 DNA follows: TGTGCCAGCAACCCTGGGGGCGCGGGTACCGGGGAGCTGTTTTTT.

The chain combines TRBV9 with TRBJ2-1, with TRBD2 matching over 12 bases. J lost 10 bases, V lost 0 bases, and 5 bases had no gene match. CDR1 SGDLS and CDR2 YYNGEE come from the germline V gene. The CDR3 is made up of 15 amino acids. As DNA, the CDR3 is TGTGCCAGCAGCGTAGGTGGGACTAGCGGGCCCGAGCAGTTCTTC. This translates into CASSVGGTSGPEQFF.

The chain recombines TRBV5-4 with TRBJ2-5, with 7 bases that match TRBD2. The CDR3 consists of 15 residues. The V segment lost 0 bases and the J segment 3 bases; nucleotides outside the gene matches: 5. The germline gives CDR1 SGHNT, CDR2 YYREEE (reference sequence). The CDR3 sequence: CASSLGLAAKETQYF. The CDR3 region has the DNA TGTGCCAGCAGCTTGGGCCTAGCGGCAAAAGAGACCCAGTACTTC. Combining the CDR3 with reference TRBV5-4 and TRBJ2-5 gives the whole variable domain ETGVTQSPTHLIKTRGQQVTLRCSSQSGHNTVSWYQQALGQGPQFIFQYYREEENGRGNFPPRFSGLQFPNYSSELNVNALELDDSALYLCASSLGLAAKETQYFGPGTRLLVL.

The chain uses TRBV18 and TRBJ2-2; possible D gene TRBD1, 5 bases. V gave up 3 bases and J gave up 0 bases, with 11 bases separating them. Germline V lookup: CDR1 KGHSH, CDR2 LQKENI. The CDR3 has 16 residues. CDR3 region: CASSPGHLSNTGELFF. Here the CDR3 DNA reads TGTGCCAGCTCACCGGGGCACCTTTCGAACACCGGGGAGCTGTTTTTT. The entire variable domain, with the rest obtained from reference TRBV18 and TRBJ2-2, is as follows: NAGVMQNPRHLVRRRGQEARLRCSPMKGHSHVYWYRQLPEEGLKFMVYLQKENIIDESGMPKERFSAEFPKEGPSILRIQQVVRGDSAAYFCASSPGHLSNTGELFFGEGSRLTVL.

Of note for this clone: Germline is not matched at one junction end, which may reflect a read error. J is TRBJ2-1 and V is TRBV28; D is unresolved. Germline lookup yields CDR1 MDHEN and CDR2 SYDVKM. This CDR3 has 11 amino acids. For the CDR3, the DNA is TGTGCCAGCAGCTCTCAACCCGACCAGCTCTTC. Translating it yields CASSSQPDQLF.

CDR3 sequence: CASSYSRRNQPQHF. CDR3 in DNA: TGTGCCAGCAGTTACTCTCGCAGAAATCAGCCCCAGCATTTT. V and J are TRBV6-5 and TRBJ1-5; D remains ambiguous. Germline assignment: CDR1 MNHEY and CDR2 SVGAGI. This CDR3 has 14 amino acids. The V and J ends lost 0 bases and 4 bases respectively, with 7 bases between them.

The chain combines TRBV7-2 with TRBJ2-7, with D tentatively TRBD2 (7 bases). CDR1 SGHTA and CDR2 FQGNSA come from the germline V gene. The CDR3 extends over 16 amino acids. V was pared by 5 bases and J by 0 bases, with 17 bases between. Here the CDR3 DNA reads TGTGCCAGCAGCCTCGGGGGGCGGGGGAGCTCCTACGAGCAGTACTTC. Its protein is CASSLGGRGSSYEQYF.

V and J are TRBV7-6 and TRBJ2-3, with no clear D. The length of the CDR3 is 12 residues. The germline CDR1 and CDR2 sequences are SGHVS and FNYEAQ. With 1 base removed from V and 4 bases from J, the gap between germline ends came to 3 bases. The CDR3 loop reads CASSLVADTQYF. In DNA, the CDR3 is TGTGCCAGCAGCTTAGTGGCAGATACGCAGTATTTT. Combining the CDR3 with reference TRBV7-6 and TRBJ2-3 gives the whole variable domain GAGVSQSPRYKVTKRGQDVALRCDPISGHVSLYWYRQALGQGPEFLTYFNYEAQQDKSGLPNDRFSAERPEGSISTLTIQRTEQRDSAMYRCASSLVADTQYFGPGTRLTVL.

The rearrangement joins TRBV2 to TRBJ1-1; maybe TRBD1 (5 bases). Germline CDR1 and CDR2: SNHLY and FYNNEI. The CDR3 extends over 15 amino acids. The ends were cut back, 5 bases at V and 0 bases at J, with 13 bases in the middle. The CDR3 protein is CASSRTQGMNTEAFF. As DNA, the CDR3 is TGTGCCAGCAGTCGAACCCAGGGCATGAACACTGAAGCTTTCTTT.

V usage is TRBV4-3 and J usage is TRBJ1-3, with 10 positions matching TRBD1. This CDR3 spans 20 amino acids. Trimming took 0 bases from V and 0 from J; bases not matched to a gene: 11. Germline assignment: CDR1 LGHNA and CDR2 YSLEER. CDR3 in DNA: TGCGCCAGCAGCCAAGATTTATGGGACAGGGGTGGATCCTCTGGAAACACCATATATTTT. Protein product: CASSQDLWDRGGSSGNTIYF.

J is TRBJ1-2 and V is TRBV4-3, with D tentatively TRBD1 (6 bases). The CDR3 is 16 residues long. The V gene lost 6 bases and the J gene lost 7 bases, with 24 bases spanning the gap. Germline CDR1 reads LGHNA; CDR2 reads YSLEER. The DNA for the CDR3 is TGCGCCAGCAGTCTGAACTCAGGGGAAGGGTTTGTTGGCTACACCTTC. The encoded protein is CASSLNSGEGFVGYTF.

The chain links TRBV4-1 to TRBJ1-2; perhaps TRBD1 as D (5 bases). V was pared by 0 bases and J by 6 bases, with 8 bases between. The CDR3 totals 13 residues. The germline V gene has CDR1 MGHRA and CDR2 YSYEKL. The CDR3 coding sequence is TGCGCCAGCAGCCAAGATCAAGGGGATGGCTACACCTTC. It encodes CASSQDQGDGYTF.

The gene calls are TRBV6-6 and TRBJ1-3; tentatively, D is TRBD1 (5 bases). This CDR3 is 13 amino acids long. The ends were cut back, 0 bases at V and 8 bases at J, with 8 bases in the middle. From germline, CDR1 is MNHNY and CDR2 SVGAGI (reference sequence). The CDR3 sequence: CASSYSIGDTIYF. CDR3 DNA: TGTGCCAGCAGTTACTCTATAGGGGACACCATATATTTT.